The rows below give T cell receptor beta chains drawn from one sample of a study of T-cell reconstitution after alpha-beta-depleted transplantation in children. One entry per CDR3 protein, called by TCRdb with MiXCR from the PCR reads. This table holds roughly 610,000 distinct CDR3 sequences, roughly 10% found once. This material consisted of PBMCs from the stem cell graft donor, taken from the stem cell graft. The receptors shown here come from a human donor who donated a stem cell graft to a child with acute myeloid leukemia. Each CDR3 is given with its conserved first and last residue. A D gene is named only where the DNA matches it firmly. The size of a clone is reported for some rows only, either as once, few or many, or as a class for expanded clones.

cdr3_aa: CAIRNLDRGEYNEQFF; cdr3_nt: TGTGCCATCAGGAATTTGGACAGGGGGGAGTACAATGAGCAGTTCTTC; j_call: TRBJ2-1; clone_size: many; d_call: TRBD1; v_call: TRBV10-3
cdr3_aa: CSARVGRNLRETQYF; cdr3_nt: TGCAGTGCTAGGGTCGGGCGGAACCTCCGTGAGACCCAGTACTTC; j_call: TRBJ2-5; clone_size: NA; d_call: NA; v_call: TRBV20-1
cdr3_aa: CASSPDGQGAGGYTF; cdr3_nt: TGTGCCAGCAGTCCGGACGGACAGGGGGCTGGAGGCTACACCTTC; j_call: TRBJ1-2; clone_size: NA; d_call: TRBD1; v_call: TRBV12-3/TRBV12-4
cdr3_aa: CASSETGSDTF; cdr3_nt: TGTGCCAGCAGTGAAACAGGGAGTGACACCTTC; j_call: TRBJ1-2; clone_size: few; d_call: NA; v_call: TRBV28
cdr3_aa: CASSYSWTSTRELFF; cdr3_nt: TGTGCCAGCAGTTACTCTTGGACTTCCACCCGGGAGCTGTTTTTT; j_call: TRBJ2-2; clone_size: many; d_call: NA; v_call: TRBV6-5
cdr3_aa: CASSLVPASTDTQYF; cdr3_nt: TGTGCCAGCAGCTTAGTGCCAGCTAGCACAGATACGCAGTATTTT; j_call: TRBJ2-3; clone_size: few; d_call: NA; v_call: TRBV11-2
cdr3_aa: CASSYRGRMNTEAFF; cdr3_nt: TGTGCCAGCAGCTACAGGGGACGTATGAACACTGAAGCTTTCTTT; j_call: TRBJ1-1; clone_size: few; d_call: TRBD1; v_call: TRBV7-2
cdr3_aa: CASSFLAASYNEQFF; cdr3_nt: TGTGCCAGCAGCTTCCTAGCAGCATCCTACAATGAGCAGTTCTTC; j_call: TRBJ2-1; clone_size: many; d_call: NA; v_call: TRBV5-5
cdr3_aa: CASSLVGRINEKLFF; cdr3_nt: TGTGCCAGCAGCTTAGTCGGACGGATTAATGAAAAACTGTTTTTT; j_call: TRBJ1-4; clone_size: many; d_call: NA; v_call: TRBV7-2
cdr3_aa: CASSPEGDSGNTIYF; cdr3_nt: TGCGCCAGCAGCCCGGAGGGGGACTCTGGAAACACCATATATTTT; j_call: TRBJ1-3; clone_size: NA; d_call: NA; v_call: TRBV5-1
cdr3_aa: CATSDSRRTTSDGDTQYF; cdr3_nt: TGTGCCACCAGTGATTCCCGCCGGACGACTAGCGATGGGGATACGCAGTATTTT; j_call: TRBJ2-3; clone_size: many; d_call: TRBD2; v_call: TRBV24-1
cdr3_aa: CATRGSTSGEQYF; cdr3_nt: TGTGCCACCAGGGGGTCCACTAGCGGCGAGCAGTACTTC; j_call: TRBJ2-7; clone_size: few; d_call: NA; v_call: TRBV7-2
cdr3_aa: CASSFPPSNEQFF; cdr3_nt: TGTGCCAGCAGTTTTCCCCCCTCCAATGAGCAGTTCTTC; j_call: TRBJ2-1; clone_size: many; d_call: NA; v_call: TRBV6-2/TRBV6-3
cdr3_aa: CSAREAASNYGYTF; cdr3_nt: TGCAGTGCTAGAGAGGCAGCTTCTAACTATGGCTACACCTTC; j_call: TRBJ1-2; clone_size: few; d_call: NA; v_call: TRBV20-1
cdr3_aa: CASPPVAAGRDTQYF; cdr3_nt: TGTGCCAGCCCCCCAGTAGCGGCCGGTCGAGATACGCAGTATTTT; j_call: TRBJ2-3; clone_size: many; d_call: NA; v_call: TRBV7-2
cdr3_aa: CASSLSSGRTNTGELFF; cdr3_nt: TGTGCCAGCAGCTTGTCTAGCGGAAGGACGAACACCGGGGAGCTGTTTTTT; j_call: TRBJ2-2; clone_size: many; d_call: TRBD2; v_call: TRBV7-2
cdr3_aa: CASSLSNSYEQYF; cdr3_nt: TGTGCCAGCAGTTTATCCAACAGCTACGAGCAGTACTTC; j_call: TRBJ2-7; clone_size: few; d_call: NA; v_call: TRBV27
cdr3_aa: CASSVAMWVLGNEQFF; cdr3_nt: TGTGCCAGCAGCGTAGCTATGTGGGTACTTGGGAATGAGCAGTTCTTC; j_call: TRBJ2-1; clone_size: many; d_call: NA; v_call: TRBV9
cdr3_aa: CAWRDTNYGYTF; cdr3_nt: TGTGCCTGGAGGGACACCAACTATGGCTACACCTTC; j_call: TRBJ1-2; clone_size: many; d_call: NA; v_call: TRBV30
cdr3_aa: CASSFGAGEGNEQFF; cdr3_nt: TGTGCCAGCAGCTTTGGTGCGGGAGAAGGGAATGAGCAGTTCTTC; j_call: TRBJ2-1; clone_size: NA; d_call: TRBD2; v_call: TRBV5-6
cdr3_aa: CASSSRQSPTGELFF; cdr3_nt: TGTGCCAGCAGTTCCAGACAAAGCCCTACCGGGGAGCTGTTTTTT; j_call: TRBJ2-2; clone_size: NA; d_call: NA; v_call: TRBV12-3/TRBV12-4
cdr3_aa: CASSPTSSGTGELFF; cdr3_nt: TGTGCCAGCTCACCAACATCGTCCGGTACCGGGGAGCTGTTTTTT; j_call: TRBJ2-2; clone_size: once; d_call: NA; v_call: TRBV18
cdr3_aa: CAISELAGGTDTQYF; cdr3_nt: TGTGCCATCAGTGAACTAGCGGGAGGCACAGATACGCAGTATTTT; j_call: TRBJ2-3; clone_size: many; d_call: TRBD2; v_call: TRBV10-3
cdr3_aa: CSGGREELGSYNEQFF; cdr3_nt: TGCAGTGGGGGGAGGGAGGAGTTGGGCTCCTACAATGAGCAGTTCTTC; j_call: TRBJ2-1; clone_size: many; d_call: TRBD2; v_call: TRBV20-1